The 31 T cell receptor beta chains in this list originate from one sample, sequenced in a study of blood T cell repertoires in COVID-19. Clones were read by immunoSEQ multiplex PCR, and TCRdb kept only the in-frame ones, dropping some. The sample yields fewer than 300,000 clones, approximately 93% seen once. The sample was peripheral blood. The receptors here all came from a woman aged 30 to 39 with COVID-19, enrolled during active disease.

As DNA, the CDR3 is TGCGCCAGCAGCCAAGATTCCAACAGGGTGAATTCACCCCTCCACTTT. This sequence encodes CASSQDSNRVNSPLHF. J is TRBJ1-6 and V is TRBV4-1; TRBD1 is a possible D gene (6 bases). This CDR3 contains 16 residues. Germline V gene sequence: CDR1 MGHRA, CDR2 YSYEKL. V was clipped by 0 bases and J by 7 bases, with 13 bases between them.

This clone was picked up one time. The rearrangement joins TRBV30 to TRBJ1-2, with 9 bases fitting TRBD1. V lost 5 bases and J lost 6; bases outside the gene matches: 7. CDR1 and CDR2 from the germline V gene are GTSNPN and SVGIG (reference sequence). The CDR3 runs to 13 residues. The CDR3 coding sequence is TGTGCCTGGGGGACAGGGATGGTGAATGGCTACACCTTC. It codes for CAWGTGMVNGYTF.

The chain combines TRBV27 with TRBJ2-5; 11 nucleotides line up with TRBD2. The germline V gene encodes CDR1 MNHEY and CDR2 SMNVEV (reference sequence). The ends lost 6 bases at V and 5 bases at J; junction bases unmatched: 2. The length of the CDR3 is 13 residues. As DNA, the CDR3 is TGTGCCAGCAGACTAGCGGGAGTGGAGACCCAGTACTTC. Translated: CASRLAGVETQYF.

The rearrangement joins TRBV5-1 to TRBJ1-1; weak D call: TRBD1 (6 bases). Trimming stripped 0 bases from V and 1 base from J, with 7 bases between. The V gene's germline CDR1 is SGHRS and CDR2 YFSETQ. The CDR3 consists of 14 residues. In DNA, the CDR3 is TGCGCCAGCAGCTTGGTACAGGGGAACACTGAAGCTTTCTTT. It codes for CASSLVQGNTEAFF.

The chain couples TRBV28 to TRBJ1-2, with D possibly TRBD1 on 5 matching bases. The CDR3 runs to 17 residues. Germline V gene lookup returns CDR1 MDHEN and CDR2 SYDVKM. V lost 2 bases and J lost 4, with 20 bases in between. The CDR3 sequence: CASSLAGSAGRAYGYTF. As DNA, the CDR3 is TGTGCCAGCAGTTTAGCGGGTTCGGCAGGGAGGGCCTATGGCTACACCTTC.

This chain joins TRBV28 and TRBJ2-4; D is ambiguous. This CDR3 has 13 residues. V was shortened by 5 bases and J by 10 bases, with 15 bases between the two germline ends. The germline CDR1 and CDR2 sequences are MDHEN and SYDVKM. The DNA for the CDR3 is TGTGCCAGCAGTGCTAGACCCCTCGGGATTCAGTACTTC. It translates to CASSARPLGIQYF.

The rearrangement links TRBV27 to TRBJ1-5; tentative D call: TRBD1 (6 bases). From germline, CDR1 is MNHEY and CDR2 SMNVEV (reference sequence). The V end lost 6 bases, the J end lost 3 bases, and 12 bases lay between the germline ends. This CDR3 comprises 14 residues. CDR3 bases: TGTGCCAGCAGCTTGGCAGGGGACAATCAGCCCCAGCATTTT. Protein sequence: CASSLAGDNQPQHF.

The V and J genes are TRBV6-5 and TRBJ1-6, with D perhaps matching TRBD1 (5 bases). Trimming took 5 bases from V and 7 from J, leaving 15 bases between them. Germline lookup yields CDR1 MNHEY and CDR2 SVGAGI. The CDR3 runs to 15 residues. CDR3 in amino acids: CASSPTLDNNSPLHF. The CDR3 DNA is TGTGCCAGCAGTCCCACTCTGGACAACAATTCACCCCTCCACTTT.

Notes on this clone: Distinct nucleotide sequences in the sample also encode this CDR3. The CDR3 spells CASSQTGGSNQPQHF. Here the CDR3 DNA reads TGTGCCAGCAGCCAAACGGGTGGGAGCAATCAGCCCCAGCATTTT. The J gene is TRBJ1-5, the V gene TRBV3-1 (or the pseudogene TRBV3-2); D call uncertain. V lost 2 bases and J lost 1, with 9 bases in between. Germline CDR1 is LGHDT and CDR2 is YNNKEL (reference sequence). This CDR3 spans 15 amino acids.

The J gene is TRBJ1-5, the V gene TRBV15; TRBD1 matches 9 bases. In germline, CDR1 is LNHNV, CDR2 YYDKDF (reference sequence). This CDR3 is 18 amino acids long. With 5 bases clipped from V and 2 bases from J, the junction kept 13 bases outside the gene matches. CDR3 sequence: CATSRGGQGRKGNQPQHF. CDR3 DNA sequence: TGTGCCACCAGCCGAGGGGGACAGGGCCGTAAAGGCAATCAGCCCCAGCATTTT.

The rearrangement links TRBV7-9 to TRBJ2-3; 14 bases are shared with TRBD2. V lost 5 bases, J lost 1 base, and 8 bases stayed unmatched. Germline V gene sequence: CDR1 SEHNR, CDR2 FQNEAQ (reference sequence). The CDR3 runs to 18 residues. This chain's CDR3 is CASSLGTSGSKGTDTQYF. The DNA of the CDR3 is TGTGCCAGCAGCCTAGGGACTAGCGGGAGTAAGGGCACAGATACGCAGTATTTT.

V usage is TRBV7-9 and J usage is TRBJ2-7, with D unresolved. Germline-derived CDR1 and CDR2 are SEHNR and FQNEAQ (reference sequence). The V end lost 3 bases, the J end lost 0 bases, and 6 bases lay between the germline ends. The CDR3 is 13 amino acids. CDR3 protein: CASSFDTSYEQYF. The CDR3 DNA sequence: TGTGCCAGCAGCTTCGACACCTCCTACGAGCAGTACTTC.

The chain has TRBV7-9 and TRBJ1-1, with a tentative D call TRBD1 (6 bases). This CDR3 has 13 amino acids. Germline lookup yields CDR1 SEHNR and CDR2 FQNEAQ (reference sequence). Trimming pared 8 bases from V and 4 bases from J, leaving 14 bases between. Here the CDR3 reads CASQKGGSTEAFF. The DNA for the CDR3 is TGTGCCAGCCAGAAGGGGGGGAGCACTGAAGCTTTCTTT.

This clone was seen a single time. The chain links TRBV12-3 or TRBV12-4 to TRBJ1-2; perhaps TRBD1 as D (5 bases). This CDR3 comprises 12 residues. Between the trimmed V and J ends, which lost 4 bases and 4 bases, there was a span of 7 bases. Here the CDR3 reads CASSYDSYGYTF. The CDR3, as DNA: TGTGCCAGCAGTTACGACAGCTATGGCTACACCTTC.

This clone appeared a few times. V and J are TRBV5-1 and TRBJ2-1, with D possibly matching TRBD1 (6 bases). With 2 bases removed from V and 1 base from J, the gap between germline ends came to 16 bases. Per germline, CDR1 SGHRS and CDR2 YFSETQ. CDR3 size: 17 residues. Here the CDR3 reads CASSFAAGVLSYNEQFF. The CDR3 bases are TGCGCCAGCAGCTTCGCCGCAGGGGTATTGTCCTACAATGAGCAGTTCTTC.

This chain connects TRBV14 to TRBJ1-1; perhaps TRBD1 as D (5 bases). Germline-derived CDR1 and CDR2 are SGHDN and FVKESK. V was clipped by 0 bases and J by 0 bases, with 14 bases between them. The CDR3 runs to 17 residues. The CDR3 DNA sequence: TGTGCCAGCAGCCAAGAATGGGCGACAGCATTGAACACTGAAGCTTTCTTT. It specifies CASSQEWATALNTEAFF.

V and J are TRBV29-1 and TRBJ1-1; perhaps TRBD1 as D (6 bases). Trimming left V 4 bases short and J 1 base short, with 16 bases between. The CDR3 covers 15 residues. Germline loops: CDR1 SQVTM, CDR2 ANQGSEA. Written as DNA, the CDR3 is TGCAGCGTTGGTCTCCAGGGGTCGACGAACACTGAAGCTTTCTTT. Its translation: CSVGLQGSTNTEAFF.

This clone showed up just once. The chain combines TRBV18 with TRBJ2-2; TRBD1 agrees at 9 bases. J gave up 4 bases and V 5 bases, and 5 bases lay outside the gene matches. The length of the CDR3 is 15 residues. Germline V gene data show CDR1 as KGHSH and CDR2 as LQKENI. In DNA, the CDR3 is TGTGCCAGCTCATCAGGGACAGGGTCCACCGGGGAGCTGTTTTTT. Translating it yields CASSSGTGSTGELFF. Full variable domain (rest looked up from reference TRBV18 and TRBJ2-2): NAGVMQNPRHLVRRRGQEARLRCSPMKGHSHVYWYRQLPEEGLKFMVYLQKENIIDESGMPKERFSAEFPKEGPSILRIQQVVRGDSAAYFCASSSGTGSTGELFFGEGSRLTVL.

This chain connects TRBV5-6 to TRBJ1-2; D unresolved. V shed 0 bases and J shed 4 bases, with 7 bases lying between them. Germline V lookup: CDR1 SGHDT, CDR2 YYEEEE. CDR3 length: 13 residues. The DNA for the CDR3 is TGTGCCAGCAGCTTGGACAATATCTATGGCTACACCTTC. It is translated as CASSLDNIYGYTF.

Points on this clone: One end of the junction fails to match germline, which may point to a read error. J is TRBJ2-1 and V is TRBV28; 10 positions match TRBD2. This CDR3 contains 14 residues. Germline V lookup: CDR1 MDHEN, CDR2 SYDVKM. In DNA form, the CDR3 reads TGTGCCAGCAGTTTCAGCGGGAGGGCCGATGAGGAGTTCTTC. Its protein is CASSFSGRADEEFF.

The rearrangement links TRBV7-2 to TRBJ2-7; D is undetermined. Trimming removed 1 base at V and 0 bases at J, with 7 bases between. The CDR3 runs to 14 residues. Looked up from germline, CDR1 is SGHTA and CDR2 is FQGNSA. The CDR3: CASSLVQDSYEQYF. The CDR3, as DNA: TGTGCCAGCAGCTTAGTCCAGGACTCCTACGAGCAGTACTTC.

The V call is TRBV13, the J call TRBJ2-2, with D tentatively TRBD2 (5 bases). This CDR3 is 16 amino acids long. Deletions cut 2 bases from V and 1 base from J, with 11 bases between. Germline V gives CDR1 PRHDT, CDR2 FYEKMQ (reference sequence). The CDR3 here is CASSLPSGLNTGELFF. Written as DNA, the CDR3 is TGTGCCAGCAGCTTACCAAGCGGCCTGAACACCGGGGAGCTGTTTTTT.

This chain connects TRBV7-2 to TRBJ1-4; TRBD1 matches 9 bases. Germline values: CDR1 SGHTA, CDR2 FQGNSA. There are 14 residues in the CDR3. V lost 5 bases, J lost 15 bases, and 13 bases stayed unmatched. As DNA, the CDR3 is TGTGCCAGCAGCGGCTGGGGACAGGGAGGCTCCTTGTTTTTT. Its protein product is CASSGWGQGGSLFF.

The V call is TRBV12-5, the J call TRBJ2-1; 11 bases align to TRBD2. The CDR3 covers 16 residues. With V trimmed by 5 bases and J by 4 bases, 7 bases remained unmatched. Germline CDR1 and CDR2: LGHNT and FRNRAP. CDR3 sequence: CASGPGLAGLYNEQFF. For the CDR3, the DNA is TGTGCTAGTGGTCCCGGACTAGCGGGCCTATACAATGAGCAGTTCTTC.

This clone showed up just a few times. V and J are TRBV15 and TRBJ1-6; 10 nucleotides match TRBD1. The CDR3 consists of 15 residues. Germline V CDR1 and CDR2: LNHNV, YYDKDF (reference sequence). After removal of 1 base from V and 10 bases from J, the junction contained 4 bases not matched to a gene. DNA of the CDR3: TGTGCCACCAGCAGAGGACAGGGGGCAAGATCACCCCTCCACTTT. Residues: CATSRGQGARSPLHF. Full variable domain (missing parts from reference TRBV15 and TRBJ1-6): DAMVIQNPRYQVTQFGKPVTLSCSQTLNHNVMYWYQQKSSQAPKLLFHYYDKDFNNEADTPDNFQSRRPNTSFCFLDIRSPGLGDTAMYLCATSRGQGARSPLHFGNGTRLTVT.

The V and J genes are TRBV23-1 and TRBJ1-1; D remains unclear. TRBV23-1 is designated an ORF whose function remains uncertain. The CDR3 consists of 10 residues. V lost 5 bases and J lost 14, with 12 bases in between. The CDR3 nucleotides are TGCGCCAGCAGTGAGGGCCCAGCGTTCTTT. It codes for CASSEGPAFF.

The chain joins TRBV5-1 to TRBJ1-1; 8 nucleotides agree with TRBD1. J was trimmed by 0 bases and V by 5 bases; bases with no gene match: 6. This CDR3 has 15 amino acids. Germline V gene sequence: CDR1 SGHRS, CDR2 YFSETQ. The CDR3 DNA is TGCGCCAGCAGAATTGGGACAGGAATGAACACTGAAGCTTTCTTT. It encodes CASRIGTGMNTEAFF.

This chain joins TRBV27 and TRBJ2-5; tentatively, D is TRBD2 (5 bases). CDR3 size: 15 residues. V was cut by 5 bases and J by 5 bases, with 18 bases left in between. Germline CDR1 reads MNHEY; CDR2 reads SMNVEV (reference sequence). The CDR3 spells CASSPLSTVAETQYF. CDR3 sequence (DNA): TGTGCCAGCAGTCCCCTATCGACGGTAGCGGAGACCCAGTACTTC.

This clone was seen once. This chain connects TRBV12-3 or TRBV12-4 to TRBJ2-1; D is perhaps TRBD1 (5 bases). There are 11 residues in the CDR3. Trimming removed 8 bases from V and 7 bases from J, with 9 bases in between. The CDR3 sequence: CASLGVNEQFF. The CDR3 DNA reads as TGTGCCAGCCTAGGGGTAAATGAGCAGTTCTTC.

The chain couples TRBV27 to TRBJ2-4, with 7 nucleotides matching TRBD2. The CDR3 runs 15 residues. The trim removed 5 bases at V and 6 bases at J, leaving 10 bases unmatched. Germline-derived CDR1 and CDR2 are MNHEY and SMNVEV (reference sequence). This CDR3 is CASSVEPGEGNIQYF. In DNA, the CDR3 is TGTGCCAGCAGTGTTGAGCCCGGGGAGGGAAACATTCAGTACTTC.

Note on this clone: Different DNA sequences within this sample yield the same CDR3. V is TRBV12-3 or TRBV12-4 and J is TRBJ1-5; D gene ambiguous. V shed 3 bases and J shed 2 bases, with 5 bases lying between them. The CDR3 totals 13 residues. CDR3 in amino acids: CASSFTGNQPQHF. CDR3 DNA: TGTGCCAGCAGTTTCACAGGCAATCAGCCCCAGCATTTT.